These 24 T cell receptor beta chains were all obtained from the same sample, sequenced in a study of cytomegalovirus exposure and HLA in healthy donors (dated by TCRdb to about 2017). To prepare the library, the immunoSEQ multiplex PCR assay was applied. TCRdb obtained this table from immuneACCESS and retained in-frame rearrangements with V and J assigned. These tables miss some clones; where compared with another copy, unresolved V genes account for less than half of the shortfall, and the remainder is unexplained. This sample holds around 180,000 clones; 84% were observed only once. Around 6.7% of the sample is in the top ten clones. Sequencing was done on a sample of PBMCs. All receptors derive from a man younger than 30 in good health and CMV-seropositive.

The gene calls are TRBV10-3 and TRBJ2-1, with D tentatively TRBD2 (5 bases). Trimming left V 10 bases short and J 9 bases short, with 16 bases between. The V gene's germline CDR1 is ENHRY and CDR2 SYGVKD. The length of the CDR3 is 12 residues. The DNA of the CDR3 is TGTGCCACCTGGGCTAGGAGCGGTGAGCAGTTCTTC. Protein: CATWARSGEQFF.

V is TRBV7-3 and J is TRBJ2-1, with 7 bases fitting TRBD2. The CDR3 runs 16 residues. Germline assignment: CDR1 SGHTA and CDR2 FQGTGA. V dropped 3 bases and J dropped 0; count of bases not matched to a gene: 5. As DNA, the CDR3 is TGTGCCAGCAGCTTGGTTCTAGCGGACTCCTACAATGAGCAGTTCTTC. It translates to CASSLVLADSYNEQFF.

The rearrangement uses TRBV29-1 and TRBJ1-1; D ambiguous. The CDR3 covers 13 residues. V dropped 6 bases and J dropped 6 bases, with 17 bases sitting between them. Germline V gene sequence: CDR1 SQVTM, CDR2 ANQGSEA. The CDR3 sequence: CSVPYSGLAEAFF. For the CDR3, the DNA is TGCAGCGTCCCCTATTCAGGTCTCGCTGAAGCTTTCTTT.

This chain uses TRBV4-3 with TRBJ2-7; tentative D call: TRBD2 (6 bases). The V end lost 4 bases, the J end lost 0 bases, and 10 bases lay between the germline ends. The germline gives CDR1 LGHNA, CDR2 YSLEER. This CDR3 region has 14 residues. The CDR3 region has the DNA TGCGCCAGCAGCCTTAGCGGTACCTCCTACGAGCAGTACTTC. It translates to CASSLSGTSYEQYF.

The rearrangement links TRBV29-1 to TRBJ2-3; 8 bases are a match to TRBD1. The ends lost 5 bases at V and 5 bases at J; junction bases unmatched: 9. The CDR3 runs to 14 residues. CDR1 SQVTM and CDR2 ANQGSEA come from the germline V gene. CDR3 amino acids: CSVRETGGQDTQYF. The DNA of the CDR3 is TGCAGCGTTAGGGAAACAGGGGGGCAAGATACGCAGTATTTT.

The CDR3 coding sequence is TGTGCCACTGGACAGGCCTTCGGAACCTTC. It codes for CATGQAFGTF. The V gene is TRBV28, the J gene TRBJ1-2; 7 nucleotides align to TRBD1. Germline V CDR1 and CDR2: MDHEN, SYDVKM. V was clipped by 10 bases and J by 14 bases; unmatched bases: 10. The CDR3 is 10 residues long.

This chain uses TRBV19 with TRBJ2-7; 8 nucleotides agree with TRBD2. The CDR3 loop spans 17 amino acids. CDR1 LNHDA and CDR2 SQIVND come from the germline V gene (reference sequence). Losses at the gene ends were 3 bases for V and 0 bases for J; bases not matched to a gene: 10. For the CDR3, the DNA is TGTGCCAGTAGTATGTCGTCTAGCGGGCGTTTCTCCTACGAGCAGTACTTC. This gives the protein CASSMSSSGRFSYEQYF.

The chain has TRBV6-6 and TRBJ1-5, with a tentative D call TRBD1 (5 bases). CDR3 length: 15 residues. Germline V gene lookup returns CDR1 MNHNY and CDR2 SVGAGI (reference sequence). Trimming stripped 2 bases from V and 2 bases from J, with 10 bases between. The DNA of the CDR3 is TGTGCCAGCAGTTACCAGGGAAGGGGCAATCAGCCCCAGCATTTT. Its protein is CASSYQGRGNQPQHF.

In DNA form, the CDR3 reads TGCAGCGTTGAAGATAGGCCGGGAGAGGGAGCCAAAAACATTCAGTACTTC. Amino acid sequence: CSVEDRPGEGAKNIQYF. The chain combines TRBV29-1 with TRBJ2-4; D may be TRBD2 (6 bases). The CDR3 is 17 residues long. With 0 bases removed from V and 0 bases from J, the gap between germline ends came to 15 bases. The germline V gene encodes CDR1 SQVTM and CDR2 ANQGSEA.

On this clone itself: At one boundary the junction diverges from the germline segment, which might be a read error. The J gene is TRBJ2-7, the V gene TRBV28, with D unresolved. The CDR3 has 12 amino acids. CDR1 and CDR2 (germline): MDHEN, SYDVKM. The CDR3: CASSLLEGVSSF. CDR3 in DNA: TGTGCCAGCAGTTTATTGGAAGGAGTGAGTAGCTTC. Looking up the rest from reference TRBV28 and TRBJ2-7 gives the full variable domain: DVKVTQSSRYLVKRTGEKVFLECVQDMDHENMFWYRQDPGLGLRLIYFSYDVKMKEKGDIPEGYSVSREKKERFSLILESASTNQTSMYLCASSLLEGVSSFGPGTRLTVT.

The V gene is TRBV9, the J gene TRBJ1-1; TRBD1 might be the D (6 bases). Germline V gene sequence: CDR1 SGDLS, CDR2 YYNGEE. Trimming cost V 1 base and J 3 bases, with 13 bases left between them. There are 15 residues in the CDR3. The CDR3: CASSVTGQSHTEAFF. CDR3 nucleotide sequence: TGTGCCAGCAGCGTAACTGGACAGTCACACACTGAAGCTTTCTTT. The whole variable domain, remainder taken from reference TRBV9 and TRBJ1-1, is DSGVTQTPKHLITATGQRVTLRCSPRSGDLSVYWYQQSLDQGLQFLIQYYNGEERAKGNILERFSAQQFPDLHSELNLSSLELGDSALYFCASSVTGQSHTEAFFGQGTRLTVV.

J is TRBJ2-1 and V is TRBV7-2, with 8 nucleotides matching TRBD2. This CDR3 region has 15 residues. The V and J ends lost 2 bases and 5 bases, in that order; junction bases with no gene match: 5. Germline assignment: CDR1 SGHTA and CDR2 FQGNSA. The CDR3 sequence is CASSLSSSGHNEQFF. The CDR3 coding sequence is TGTGCCAGCAGCTTATCGTCTAGCGGGCACAATGAGCAGTTCTTC.

This clone was observed a few times. The J gene is TRBJ1-1, the V gene TRBV19; D remains ambiguous. The length of the CDR3 is 15 residues. Germline lookup yields CDR1 LNHDA and CDR2 SQIVND (reference sequence). V lost 7 bases to trimming and J lost 4 bases, with 19 bases between them. The CDR3 DNA is TGTGCCAGTACCCCAAGAGGCGATCTAGGCACTGAAGCTTTCTTT. Amino acid sequence: CASTPRGDLGTEAFF. Filled out from reference TRBV19 and TRBJ1-1, the complete variable domain reads DGGITQSPKYLFRKEGQNVTLSCEQNLNHDAMYWYRQDPGQGLRLIYYSQIVNDFQKGDIAEGYSVSREKKESFPLTVTSAQKNPTAFYLCASTPRGDLGTEAFFGQGTRLTVV.

The V call is TRBV5-1, the J call TRBJ1-2; D might be TRBD1 (6 bases). The V end was cut by 0 bases, the J end by 2 bases, with 11 bases between. This CDR3 contains 15 residues. CDR1 is SGHRS, CDR2 YFSETQ, per germline. Written as DNA, the CDR3 is TGCGCCAGCAGCTTGGAGGACAGAATGAACTATGGCTACACCTTC. Protein: CASSLEDRMNYGYTF.

This rearrangement joins TRBV20-1 to TRBJ1-2, with 8 bases that match TRBD1. CDR1 is DFQATT and CDR2 is SNEGSKA in the germline V gene (reference sequence). This CDR3 is built from 11 residues. With V trimmed by 6 bases and J by 8 bases, 5 bases remained unmatched. CDR3 region: CSAVRGHGYTF. The CDR3 bases are TGCAGTGCGGTCAGGGGGCACGGCTACACCTTC.

This chain links TRBV4-2 with TRBJ1-5; TRBD1 might be the D (5 bases). The germline gives CDR1 LGHNA, CDR2 YNFKEQ. The CDR3 covers 15 residues. Trimming pared 2 bases from V and 1 base from J, leaving 9 bases between. The CDR3 coding sequence is TGTGCCAGCAGCCAATACGGGGGGAGCAATCAGCCCCAGCATTTT. It specifies CASSQYGGSNQPQHF.

The chain carries TRBV7-2 and TRBJ2-6; maybe TRBD2 (5 bases). This CDR3 spans 15 amino acids. Germline values: CDR1 SGHTA, CDR2 FQGNSA. The V and J ends lost 5 bases and 1 base respectively, with 9 bases between them. This chain's CDR3 is CASSPGGSGANVLTF. CDR3 coding DNA: TGTGCCAGCAGCCCTGGCGGGTCTGGGGCCAACGTCCTGACTTTC.

CDR3 nucleotide sequence: TGCGCCAGCAGCTCCCGGAGGGACTTCCTGAACACCGGGGAGCTGTTTTTT. Residues: CASSSRRDFLNTGELFF. The chain has TRBV5-1 and TRBJ2-2; D may be TRBD2 (6 bases). The V gene lost 3 bases and the J gene lost 1 base, with 16 bases spanning the gap. This CDR3 has 17 amino acids. Germline loops: CDR1 SGHRS, CDR2 YFSETQ.

The V and J genes are TRBV9 and TRBJ2-7; 12 bases align to TRBD2. This CDR3 comprises 15 residues. From germline, CDR1 is SGDLS and CDR2 YYNGEE. V was pared by 4 bases and J by 6 bases, with 8 bases of the junction left unmatched. In nucleotides, the CDR3 is TGTGCCAGCAGCAAAATGACTAGCGGGAGTAGCGAGCAGTACTTC. Translating gives CASSKMTSGSSEQYF.

J is TRBJ2-5 and V is TRBV6-5; 9 bases match TRBD2. V shed 7 bases, J shed 4 bases, and the junction held 7 bases outside the gene matches. This CDR3 has 14 residues. Germline CDR1 MNHEY, CDR2 SVGAGI. CDR3 loop: CASTGREGAETQYF. CDR3 nucleotides: TGTGCCAGCACGGGGCGGGAGGGTGCAGAGACCCAGTACTTC.

The chain links TRBV5-1 to TRBJ2-3; 8 bases match TRBD2. The CDR3 sequence is 14 residues long. In germline, CDR1 is SGHRS, CDR2 YFSETQ. V was clipped by 0 bases and J by 5 bases; unmatched bases: 2. The CDR3 DNA reads TGCGCCAGCAGCTTGGAGCTAGCGGGAGATACGCAGTATTTT. It is translated as CASSLELAGDTQYF.

This chain uses TRBV11-2 with TRBJ2-7, with unresolved D. Germline V gene lookup returns CDR1 SGHAT and CDR2 FQNNGV. The V end lost 5 bases, the J end lost 3 bases, and 14 bases lay between the germline ends. The CDR3 has 14 residues. CDR3: CASSLSLGGYEQYF. The CDR3 nucleotides are TGTGCCAGCAGCCTAAGCTTAGGCGGCTACGAGCAGTACTTC.

The chain carries TRBV9 and TRBJ2-1; D is possibly TRBD2 (7 bases). This CDR3 comprises 14 residues. Trimming took off 2 bases at V and 8 bases at J, with 14 bases between the two ends. CDR1 and CDR2 (germline): SGDLS, YYNGEE. CDR3 nucleotide sequence: TGTGCCAGCAGCGTGAGCGGGACAAGCCATGAGCAGTTCTTC. It yields the protein CASSVSGTSHEQFF.

Only one count was recorded for this clone. This rearrangement joins TRBV29-1 to TRBJ2-3, with D possibly matching TRBD2 (5 bases). The CDR3 covers 15 residues. The V end lost 6 bases, the J end lost 0 bases, and 16 bases lay between the germline ends. In germline, CDR1 is SQVTM, CDR2 ANQGSEA. CDR3 protein: CSVRTVAESTDTQYF. In nucleotides, the CDR3 is TGCAGCGTCCGGACTGTTGCGGAAAGCACAGATACGCAGTATTTT.